The 3 T cell receptor beta chains in this list originate from one sample, sequenced in a study of neurological immune-mediated disorders. Each CDR3 protein is one row after TCRdb ran MiXCR on the 5' RACE reads. The sample records tens of thousands of distinct CDR3 sequences, around 3.7% being singletons. Sequencing input: PBMCs. Receptors originate from a man aged 35 to 55 with multiple sclerosis.

This clonotype was recorded at least ten times. DNA for the CDR3: TGTGCCAGCTCGAAGTCTAGCACAGATACGCAGTATTTT. Its protein product is CASSKSSTDTQYF. J is TRBJ2-3 and V is TRBV12-3 or TRBV12-4; D not resolved. The CDR3 consists of 13 residues. V lost 8 bases and J 0 bases, leaving 9 bases between the germline ends.

This clonotype was observed at least ten times. This sequence joins TRBV12-3 or TRBV12-4 and TRBJ2-2, with D perhaps matching TRBD1 (6 bases). This CDR3 spans 14 amino acids. V lost 2 bases, J lost 5 bases, and 9 bases lay in between. CDR3: CASSLWGRTGELFF. Written as DNA, the CDR3 is TGTGCCAGCAGTTTATGGGGGCGTACCGGGGAGCTGTTTTTT.

Remarks on this clonotype: Just one base apart from a much larger clone, this may be a read error. The chain links TRBV20-1 to TRBJ2-7; perhaps TRBD2 as D (5 bases). The CDR3 runs 15 residues. Germline CDR1 reads DFQATT; CDR2 reads SNEGSKA (reference sequence). The CDR3 coding sequence is TGCATTGCTAGACCTACATTCCGGGGCTCCTACGAGCAGTACTTC. Translating it yields CIARPTFRGSYEQYF.